Listed here are 9 T cell receptor beta chains from one sample, sequenced in a study of memory CD4+ T cells and cytomegalovirus serostatus. Single viable CD3+CD4+CD8-CD45RO+ cells were sorted as the memory CD4+ T cells. The repertoire was sequenced with immunoSEQ multiplex PCR; TCRdb's copy has only in-frame clones and lacks some. This sample yields under 55,000 clones, of which about three quarters are seen a single time; approximately 1.4% belongs to the top ten. Sample: memory CD4+ T cells from blood. The receptors were sampled from an adult in good health and CMV-seropositive.

The CDR3 DNA reads TGCGCCAGCAGCCCCCGCGCGGTAGGCTATTGGGATGGCTACACCTTC. Translated, it gives CASSPRAVGYWDGYTF. This rearrangement joins TRBV4-3 to TRBJ1-2; D unresolved. CDR1 is LGHNA, CDR2 YSLEER, per germline. With 4 bases removed from V and 6 bases from J, the gap between germline ends came to 21 bases. The CDR3 loop spans 16 amino acids.

A few counts support this clone. The chain employs TRBV30 and TRBJ1-6, with 7 positions matching TRBD1. The germline gives CDR1 GTSNPN, CDR2 SVGIG (reference sequence). This CDR3 has 13 amino acids. V shed 4 bases and J 5 bases; nucleotides not matched to a gene: 2. The CDR3 reads CAWTGQNNSPLHF. The CDR3 bases are TGTGCCTGGACGGGACAGAATAATTCACCCCTCCACTTT.

This clone was found once. V and J are TRBV7-2 and TRBJ1-5, with TRBD1 matching 8 bases. Germline lookup yields CDR1 SGHTA and CDR2 FQGNSA. V gave up 5 bases and J gave up 2 bases; unmatched junction bases: 2. The CDR3 contains 14 residues. CDR3 nucleotide sequence: TGTGCCAGCAGCGACAGGGGTGGCAATCAGCCCCAGCATTTT. Amino acids: CASSDRGGNQPQHF.

Only a few counts were recorded for this clone. The chain combines TRBV6-5 with TRBJ1-3; weak D call: TRBD1 (6 bases). The CDR3 extends over 14 amino acids. The V end lost 2 bases, the J end lost 4 bases, and 9 bases lay between the germline ends. CDR1 and CDR2 from the germline V gene are MNHEY and SVGAGI. The CDR3 bases are TGTGCCAGCAGTTACGGAGGACAGGGAAACACCATATATTTT. This gives the protein CASSYGGQGNTIYF.

This clone was seen a single time. This chain links TRBV19 with TRBJ1-3; D remains ambiguous. With 5 bases removed from V and 0 bases from J, the gap between germline ends came to 8 bases. The germline V gene encodes CDR1 LNHDA and CDR2 SQIVND (reference sequence). The CDR3 is 14 residues long. The CDR3 nucleotides are TGTGCCAGTAGTGGGCCAGGCTCTGGAAACACCATATATTTT. This gives the protein CASSGPGSGNTIYF.

The V and J genes are TRBV7-8 and TRBJ2-7; 10 nucleotides match TRBD1. The CDR3 covers 14 residues. V gave up 5 bases and J gave up 2 bases; unmatched junction bases: 3. Germline V CDR1 and CDR2: SGHVS, FQNEAQ. CDR3 coding DNA: TGTGCCAGCAGCCACGACAGGGGGCCCTACGAGCAGTACTTC. It yields the protein CASSHDRGPYEQYF.

The chain has TRBV4-2 and TRBJ1-3; D ambiguous. Germline V gene lookup returns CDR1 LGHNA and CDR2 YNFKEQ. This CDR3 has 15 residues. Trimming removed 2 bases at V and 0 bases at J, with 8 bases between. CDR3 DNA sequence: TGTGCCAGCAGCCAACTGACCGACTCTGGAAACACCATATATTTT. Encoded protein: CASSQLTDSGNTIYF.

This chain connects TRBV5-4 to TRBJ1-4, with 8 bases that match TRBD1. Germline V gene sequence: CDR1 SGHNT, CDR2 YYREEE (reference sequence). This CDR3 region has 16 residues. V shed 3 bases, J shed 4 bases, and the junction held 8 bases outside the gene matches. The CDR3 sequence is CASSSGGGQVNEKLFF. CDR3 in DNA: TGTGCCAGCAGCTCTGGTGGGGGACAGGTTAATGAAAAACTGTTTTTT. The variable domain in full, with the rest retrieved from reference TRBV5-4 and TRBJ1-4, is ETGVTQSPTHLIKTRGQQVTLRCSSQSGHNTVSWYQQALGQGPQFIFQYYREEENGRGNFPPRFSGLQFPNYSSELNVNALELDDSALYLCASSSGGGQVNEKLFFGSGTQLSVL.

The chain joins TRBV18 to TRBJ1-2, with 8 positions matching TRBD1. The CDR3 is 16 residues long. The germline gives CDR1 KGHSH, CDR2 LQKENI. The junction had 6 bases not matched to a gene; V was cut back by 2 bases and J by 1 base. This chain's CDR3 is CASSPVTGEVNYGYTF. CDR3 sequence (DNA): TGTGCCAGCTCACCAGTGACAGGGGAAGTTAACTATGGCTACACCTTC.